Below, one T cell receptor beta chain is given with its context. What this receptor recognizes is not known. No base qualities exist here, and no much larger clone lies one base off it. The data belong to a study of blood T cell repertoires in COVID-19 (dated by TCRdb to the early 2020s). About the investigation overall: Collaborator samples came from the United States, Italy and Spain and covered acute and convalescent phases of COVID-19. A de-identified subject ID, COVID-19 status, age in years and sex were almost always included in the sample metadata. HLA class I and class II types, where available, came from metadata supplied by the sample provider rather than from assay-based typing. Samples came from the ongoing ImmuneRACE study (first 160 participants) plus 1,254 subjects from 6 global collaborators. Subjects who had been exposed to COVID-19, were actively infected with it, or had recovered from it provided the deeply sampled blood TCRbeta repertoires that made up the dataset. The prospective study material was composed of cDNA or gDNA derived from T cells, B-cell-depleted T cells, or PBMCs. The repertoires were released in a freely available public database intended as a resource for research on the immune response to SARS-CoV-2.

TCRbeta CDR3 regions were amplified from genomic DNA using the immunoSEQ Assay, a bias-controlled multiplex PCR. The authors processed their data as follows. Within the assay, amplification of reference gene primers was used to estimate how many nucleated cells each sample contained. To quantify the absolute abundance of each unique TCRbeta CDR3 rearrangement, sequence reads were collapsed and filtered. For each sample, productive Simpson clonality was calculated by taking the square root of Simpson's diversity index across productive rearrangements. Here the immuneACCESS table is served through TCRdb, limited to in-frame sequences with V and J called. Missing clones are a known gap in these copies; in checked studies unresolved V genes cover under half, and the rest lacks a known reason. V and J calls plus clone size are reproduced from that table; the DNA served to infer D and trimming. For this sample there are 230,000 or so clones; 84% appear just once. The top ten constitute about 20% of the sample.

CDR1 SEHNR and CDR2 FQNEAQ were looked up in the germline V gene (reference sequence). Including cysteine and phenylalanine, the CDR3 has 13 amino acids. The read is trimmed to its CDR3 DNA, 39 bases read in frame from base 1. Trimming costs V 3 bases and J 6 bases, and their ends lie 11 bases apart. Whole blood was collected in K2EDTA tubes by collaborating institutions according to the institutions' own protocols. For TCRbeta analysis, collaborator samples were shipped as frozen whole blood, as isolated PBMCs, or as DNA extracted from either sample type. Overall results and qualifications from the work: How much clinical and demographic metadata was included differed by source and by participant, and the metadata was provided uncurated.

The source is a man aged 25 to 40 with active or convalescent COVID-19. Sequencing used peripheral blood. The V and J segments used are TRBV7-9 and TRBJ1-1; the D region possibly corresponds to TRBD1 (6 bases align). The DNA is as follows: TGTGCCAGCAGCTTTACAGGGCGCGCTGAAGCTTTCTTT. Translated, this gives CASSFTGRAEAFF.